The clone carrying this T cell receptor beta chain was detected many times. Antigen: not known. The CDR3 is made up of 13 amino acids. Germline CDR1 reads LNHDA; CDR2 reads SQIVND (reference sequence). V lost 8 bases and J lost 2, with 10 bases in between. UMIs and a universal primer site were added when TCR cDNA was made by 5'RACE template switching. TCRdb analysed the 5' RACE reads with MiXCR anew, one entry per CDR3 protein. The repertoire has around 250,000 distinct CDR3 sequences, 6.9% of them found once; the top ten carry about 0.85%. The sample belongs to a study of T cells after yellow fever vaccination. Overall study context: Fractions with few cells were prepared using SMART-Seq v4 Ultra Low Input. General study results and limits: Clonotypes shared by both compartments, CD4 and CD8, made up a small share. After the booster, approximately 96% of CD4 and more than 75% of CD8 primary-response clones were re-detected.

The TCR sequence derives from a man aged 25 to 45 who received the YFV17D yellow fever vaccine. V gene TRBV19 combines with J gene TRBJ1-5, with D tentatively TRBD1 (5 bases). The sample in question was CD4+ T cells sorted from PBMCs, obtained 15 days after the yellow fever booster vaccination. In nucleotides, the CDR3 is TGTGCCAGTCAACAGGAGGGCAATCAGCCCCAGCATTTT. It specifies CASQQEGNQPQHF.